The next 15 T cell receptor beta chains were all read from a single sample in a study of T cells after yellow fever vaccination (dated by TCRdb to the late 2010s). The library was prepared using 5' RACE. The instrument given in TCRdb is Illumina HiSeq 2500. The public reads were quality trimmed at Q25 with fastp and then assembled into clones with MiXCR by TCRdb, keeping productive beta chains. CDR3 protein duplicates are merged, each entry listing the most common genes and DNA. This sample has 300,000 or so distinct CDR3 sequences in its table, and 7% to 9% of those were observed once. The ten largest make up around 17% of the sample. The sample's treatment or condition label, decoded: live attenuated yellow fever vaccine strain. Material: PBMCs, obtained approximately 47 days after the first yellow fever vaccination. The receptors here all came from a man aged 18 to 30 who received the YFV17D yellow fever vaccine.

This clonotype was counted at least ten times. The V and J genes are TRBV5-5 and TRBJ2-1; the D gene is possibly TRBD1 (6 bases). The CDR3 totals 17 residues. Germline V gives CDR1 SGHKS, CDR2 YYEKEE (reference sequence). The V gene lost 0 bases and the J gene lost 4 bases, with 17 bases spanning the gap. CDR3 in amino acids: CASSLAEAGVQYNEQFF. The CDR3, as DNA: TGTGCCAGCAGCTTGGCCGAGGCAGGGGTGCAGTACAATGAGCAGTTCTTC. The full variable domain, rest sourced from reference TRBV5-5 and TRBJ2-1, is DAGVTQSPTHLIKTRGQQVTLRCSPISGHKSVSWYQQVLGQGPQFIFQYYEKEERGRGNFPDRFSARQFPNYSSELNVNALLLGDSALYLCASSLAEAGVQYNEQFFGPGTRLTVL.

The V and J genes are TRBV7-3 and TRBJ2-5; 9 bases line up with TRBD1. The V segment lost 3 bases and the J segment 4 bases; nucleotides outside the gene matches: 0. Germline CDR1 is SGHTA and CDR2 is FQGTGA. This CDR3 spans 13 amino acids. As DNA, the CDR3 is TGTGCCAGCAGCTTGACAGGGGGAGAGACCCAGTACTTC. Amino acid sequence: CASSLTGGETQYF.

The chain links TRBV9 to TRBJ2-3, with 8 bases matching TRBD2. From germline, CDR1 is SGDLS and CDR2 YYNGEE. V lost 3 bases, J lost 1 base, and 1 base stayed unmatched. CDR3 size: 14 residues. The chain's CDR3 is CASSDSGGTDTQYF. The CDR3 bases are TGTGCCAGCAGCGATAGCGGGGGCACAGATACGCAGTATTTT. The variable domain in full, with the rest retrieved from reference TRBV9 and TRBJ2-3, is DSGVTQTPKHLITATGQRVTLRCSPRSGDLSVYWYQQSLDQGLQFLIQYYNGEERAKGNILERFSAQQFPDLHSELNLSSLELGDSALYFCASSDSGGTDTQYFGPGTRLTVL.

The V gene is TRBV20-1, the J gene TRBJ2-5; D is perhaps TRBD2 (6 bases). Germline CDR1 DFQATT, CDR2 SNEGSKA (reference sequence). The V end was cut by 6 bases, the J end by 2 bases, with 10 bases between. This CDR3 has 12 residues. CDR3 residues: CSAPGGQETQYF. In nucleotides, the CDR3 is TGCAGTGCCCCCGGGGGACAAGAGACCCAGTACTTC.

This clonotype came up many times. The V call is TRBV13, the J call TRBJ2-2, with 15 bases aligning to TRBD2. Per germline, CDR1 PRHDT and CDR2 FYEKMQ (reference sequence). The CDR3 is made up of 19 amino acids. The junction had 13 bases not matched to a gene; V was cut back by 5 bases and J by 6 bases. CDR3 in amino acids: CASSPGLAGGPRMAGELFF. The CDR3 bases are TGTGCCAGCAGCCCCGGACTAGCGGGGGGGCCCCGGATGGCCGGGGAGCTGTTTTTT.

This chain joins TRBV12-3 or TRBV12-4 and TRBJ1-4; the D gene is possibly TRBD1 (6 bases). Trimming shortened V by 6 bases and J by 5 bases, and 13 bases separated the two germline ends. The CDR3 totals 14 residues. CDR3 coding DNA: TGTGCCAGCAGCCAGGACAGCTTGAATGAAAAACTGTTTTTT. It translates to CASSQDSLNEKLFF.

The genes are TRBV20-1 and TRBJ2-7, with D possibly being TRBD1 or TRBD2 (5 bases each). The CDR3 spans 15 residues. Germline V gene sequence: CDR1 DFQATT, CDR2 SNEGSKA (reference sequence). Between the trimmed V and J ends, which lost 0 bases and 3 bases, there was a span of 15 bases. This CDR3 reads CSARDHLGDNYEQYF. CDR3 nucleotide sequence: TGCAGTGCTAGAGATCATTTGGGGGATAACTACGAGCAGTACTTC.

This clonotype has a handful of counts. The gene calls are TRBV7-9 and TRBJ1-4; TRBD1 agrees at 7 bases. V shed 2 bases, J shed 7 bases, and the junction held 4 bases outside the gene matches. This CDR3 comprises 14 residues. Germline values: CDR1 SEHNR, CDR2 FQNEAQ (reference sequence). The CDR3: CASSLTQGVEKLFF. CDR3 in DNA: TGTGCCAGCAGCTTAACCCAGGGGGTTGAAAAACTGTTTTTT.

This clonotype showed up just a few times. This chain connects TRBV20-1 to TRBJ2-1, with 14 positions matching TRBD2. The germline CDR1 and CDR2 sequences are DFQATT and SNEGSKA (reference sequence). There are 15 residues in the CDR3. The J segment lost 7 bases and the V segment lost 3 bases, leaving 5 bases of the junction unmatched. CDR3 residues: CSARTSGGALNEQFF. The CDR3 DNA reads as TGCAGTGCTAGGACTAGCGGGGGGGCCCTTAATGAGCAGTTCTTC.

This clonotype was detected only a few times. The gene calls are TRBV7-2 and TRBJ1-6; D uncertain. CDR1 is SGHTA, CDR2 FQGNSA, per germline. The CDR3 is made up of 15 amino acids. Trimming left V 0 bases short and J 6 bases short, with 9 bases between. This chain's CDR3 is CASSLAGPSNSPLHF. The CDR3, as DNA: TGTGCCAGCAGCTTAGCAGGGCCATCTAATTCACCCCTCCACTTT.

This clonotype has a handful of counts. One end of the junction is discordant with germline, which a read error may explain. This chain links TRBV27 with TRBJ1-2; D gene uncertain. The CDR3 consists of 15 residues. Germline V gene sequence: CDR1 MNHEY, CDR2 SMNVEV (reference sequence). The CDR3 spells CTSSLSTVPNYGYTF. CDR3 DNA sequence: TGCACCAGCAGTTTATCCACAGTGCCGAACTATGGCTACACCTTC.

The gene calls are TRBV7-9 and TRBJ1-4; D not resolved. The CDR3 is 16 residues long. Trimming took 2 bases from V and 0 from J, leaving 10 bases between them. Germline assignment: CDR1 SEHNR and CDR2 FQNEAQ (reference sequence). The CDR3, as DNA: TGTGCCAGCAGCTTATCCCGTGAAGCAACTAATGAAAAACTGTTTTTT. Encoded protein: CASSLSREATNEKLFF.

In nucleotides, the CDR3 is TGCGCCAGCAGCCTCGAGGGTCTTCCGAGCACAGATACGCAGTATTTT. The encoded protein is CASSLEGLPSTDTQYF. This chain connects TRBV4-3 to TRBJ2-3; D is possibly TRBD2 (5 bases). Trimming cost V 4 bases and J 0 bases, with 14 bases left between them. Germline CDR1 is LGHNA and CDR2 is YSLEER. CDR3 length: 16 residues.

This chain joins TRBV20-1 and TRBJ1-2; maybe TRBD1 (6 bases). Looked up from germline, CDR1 is DFQATT and CDR2 is SNEGSKA (reference sequence). The CDR3 totals 14 residues. CDR3 loop: CSARSWGLGYGYTF. CDR3 sequence (DNA): TGCAGCGCCAGATCCTGGGGGCTTGGCTATGGCTACACCTTC.

This clonotype was recorded a few times. The rearrangement links TRBV20-1 to TRBJ2-1, with a tentative D call TRBD2 (5 bases). The CDR3 has 11 residues. CDR1 is DFQATT, CDR2 SNEGSKA, per germline (reference sequence). The V end was cut by 2 bases, the J end by 14 bases, with 13 bases between. This chain's CDR3 is CSARWSSLEFF. In DNA, the CDR3 is TGCAGTGCTAGATGGTCTAGCCTCGAGTTCTTC.